The 26 T cell receptor beta chains below were found in one sample sequenced in a study of blood T cell repertoires in COVID-19. Repertoires were generated with immunoSEQ multiplex PCR, while TCRdb's copy carries only in-frame clones and drops some. Of about 200,000 clones listed, 70% to 90% are singletons. Sequenced material: PBMCs or T cells enriched from blood (not recorded which). The receptors were gathered from a man aged 25-40 years who had recovered from COVID-19.

The rearrangement links TRBV24-1 to TRBJ2-7; 12 nucleotides align to TRBD2. The J segment lost 0 bases and the V segment lost 3 bases, leaving 5 bases of the junction unmatched. This CDR3 has 17 amino acids. CDR1 and CDR2 (germline): KGHDR, SFDVKD. The CDR3 bases are TGTGCCACCAGTGATCCTAAGACTAGCGGGAGCTCCTACGAGCAGTACTTC. It yields the protein CATSDPKTSGSSYEQYF.

V is TRBV12-3 or TRBV12-4 and J is TRBJ1-4; 7 nucleotides line up with TRBD1. The CDR3 runs to 12 residues. The V gene end was trimmed by 10 bases and the J gene end by 8 bases; junction bases not matched to a gene: 7. This chain's CDR3 is CATQGVGEKLFF. In nucleotides, the CDR3 is TGTGCCACCCAGGGGGTTGGGGAAAAACTGTTTTTT.

The chain employs TRBV10-3 and TRBJ1-6, with 11 bases matching TRBD1. This CDR3 has 15 residues. V trimming: 2 bases; J trimming: 8 bases; junction bases outside the gene matches: 2. Germline values: CDR1 ENHRY, CDR2 SYGVKD. The CDR3 spells CAISEGQGADSPLHF. The CDR3, as DNA: TGTGCCATCAGTGAGGGACAGGGGGCGGATTCACCCCTCCACTTT.

The chain combines TRBV6-2 or TRBV6-3 with TRBJ2-2, with a weak D call TRBD1 (6 bases). V lost 2 bases, J lost 0 bases, and 13 bases lay in between. Germline-derived CDR1 and CDR2 are MNHEY and SVGEGT. This CDR3 comprises 17 residues. The CDR3 is CASSYGRQAANTGELFF. CDR3 DNA sequence: TGTGCCAGCAGTTACGGACGACAGGCTGCGAACACCGGGGAGCTGTTTTTT.

This clone showed up just once. The chain combines TRBV7-2 with TRBJ1-2; D gene ambiguous. This CDR3 spans 14 amino acids. Per the germline V gene, CDR1 is SGHTA and CDR2 is FQGNSA. The V end lost 3 bases, the J end lost 8 bases, and 16 bases lay between the germline ends. In DNA form, the CDR3 reads TGTGCCAGCAGCTTTCCCGGGTCCTCAAGGGGCTACACCTTC. The encoded protein is CASSFPGSSRGYTF.

The rearrangement links TRBV6-4 to TRBJ2-1, with 10 positions matching TRBD2. The CDR3 has 15 amino acids. Losses at the gene ends were 3 bases for V and 8 bases for J; bases not matched to a gene: 7. The V gene's germline CDR1 is MRHNA and CDR2 SNTAGT. CDR3 loop: CASSDGAGGPYEQFF. CDR3 sequence (DNA): TGTGCCAGCAGTGATGGAGCGGGGGGGCCGTATGAGCAGTTCTTC.

The chain has TRBV7-6 and TRBJ2-7; possible D gene TRBD1, 6 bases. CDR3 length: 13 amino acids. CDR1 and CDR2 (germline): SGHVS, FNYEAQ. With 4 bases removed from V and 3 bases from J, the gap between germline ends came to 10 bases. The CDR3, as DNA: TGTGCCAGCAGCTCTTACAGGGACTACGAGCAGTACTTC. Its protein is CASSSYRDYEQYF.

CDR3 nucleotide sequence: TGTGCCACCAGTTCTAGCGGACCTAGCACAGATACGCAGTATTTT. This encodes CATSSSGPSTDTQYF. The chain employs TRBV24-1 and TRBJ2-3, with TRBD2 identical over 7 bases. Germline V lookup: CDR1 KGHDR, CDR2 SFDVKD. With 6 bases clipped from V and 0 bases from J, the junction kept 5 bases outside the gene matches. The CDR3 is 15 amino acids.

This clone was observed once. The V and J genes are TRBV5-5 and TRBJ2-2; D is perhaps TRBD2 (5 bases). Trimming removed 3 bases from V and 7 bases from J, with 13 bases in between. The germline gives CDR1 SGHKS, CDR2 YYEKEE (reference sequence). The CDR3 is made up of 14 amino acids. The CDR3 reads CASSSPTGFGELFF. The CDR3 DNA sequence: TGTGCCAGCAGCTCACCTACGGGGTTCGGGGAGCTGTTTTTT.

This chain connects TRBV19 to TRBJ1-1; 9 positions match TRBD1. This CDR3 is 13 amino acids long. Germline CDR1 is LNHDA and CDR2 is SQIVND (reference sequence). Trimming took 6 bases from V and 3 from J; bases not matched to a gene: 2. CDR3 protein: CASRQGAHTEAFF. CDR3 DNA: TGTGCCAGTAGACAGGGGGCACACACTGAAGCTTTCTTT.

The V call is TRBV28, the J call TRBJ2-7; 8 bases are a match to TRBD2. The CDR3 is 14 amino acids. V was pared by 6 bases and J by 4 bases, with 8 bases of the junction left unmatched. Per germline, CDR1 MDHEN and CDR2 SYDVKM. The CDR3 region has the DNA TGTGCCAGCAGCAGGGGACTAGTGGGGTACGAGCAGTACTTC. This encodes CASSRGLVGYEQYF.

V usage is TRBV9 and J usage is TRBJ1-6; D call uncertain. This CDR3 has 16 amino acids. V was cut by 3 bases and J by 8 bases, with 18 bases left in between. Germline V gene lookup returns CDR1 SGDLS and CDR2 YYNGEE. The CDR3 coding sequence is TGTGCCAGCAGCGAGTTTCCGCGCGGTCGAGATTCACCCCTCCACTTT. It codes for CASSEFPRGRDSPLHF.

The chain is built from TRBV2 and TRBJ2-5; no firm D call. This CDR3 spans 13 amino acids. CDR1 and CDR2 from the germline V gene are SNHLY and FYNNEI. Trimming shortened V by 9 bases and J by 5 bases, and 16 bases separated the two germline ends. The CDR3 DNA reads as TGTGCCAGTTCTCCAGGCCGGTGGGAGACCCAGTACTTC. This gives the protein CASSPGRWETQYF.

This clone has a single count. This sequence joins TRBV6-2 or TRBV6-3 and TRBJ1-3; a possible D gene is TRBD1 (6 bases). The V gene lost 2 bases and the J gene lost 1 base, with 12 bases spanning the gap. The CDR3 contains 16 residues. Germline CDR1 and CDR2: MNHEY and SVGEGT. CDR3 sequence: CASSYPDSSSGNTIYF. The CDR3 nucleotides are TGTGCCAGCAGTTACCCGGACAGTTCATCTGGAAACACCATATATTTT.

This sequence joins TRBV19 and TRBJ2-2, with 7 nucleotides matching TRBD2. The V gene's germline CDR1 is LNHDA and CDR2 SQIVND (reference sequence). The CDR3 is 15 residues long. The V gene end was trimmed by 4 bases and the J gene end by 6 bases; junction bases not matched to a gene: 8. CDR3 sequence (DNA): TGTGCCAGTAGTACCGGACTAGAACTTTCCGGGGAGCTGTTTTTT. Its translation is CASSTGLELSGELFF. Using reference TRBV19 and TRBJ2-2 for the parts outside the CDR3, the full variable domain is DGGITQSPKYLFRKEGQNVTLSCEQNLNHDAMYWYRQDPGQGLRLIYYSQIVNDFQKGDIAEGYSVSREKKESFPLTVTSAQKNPTAFYLCASSTGLELSGELFFGEGSRLTVL.

This rearrangement joins TRBV18 to TRBJ2-1; D possibly corresponds to TRBD2 (5 bases). V lost 1 base and J lost 5, with 9 bases in between. Germline V lookup: CDR1 KGHSH, CDR2 LQKENI. CDR3 length equals 14 residues. The CDR3 region has the DNA TGTGCCAGCTCACCACTGGCCGGGGACAATGAGCAGTTCTTC. Protein sequence: CASSPLAGDNEQFF.

The rearrangement uses TRBV3-1 (or the pseudogene TRBV3-2) and TRBJ1-5, with 7 bases that match TRBD1. The CDR3 covers 16 residues. The germline V gene encodes CDR1 LGHDT and CDR2 YNNKEL (reference sequence). After removal of 1 base from V and 0 bases from J, the junction contained 3 bases not matched to a gene. The CDR3 protein is CASSQGDSYSNQPQHF. CDR3 coding DNA: TGTGCCAGCAGCCAAGGGGACAGCTATAGCAATCAGCCCCAGCATTTT.

The chain carries TRBV9 and TRBJ2-1; 8 positions agree with TRBD1. The CDR3 runs 13 residues. Germline V gene lookup returns CDR1 SGDLS and CDR2 YYNGEE. The ends lost 7 bases at V and 6 bases at J; junction bases unmatched: 6. The CDR3 loop reads CASEGQVPNEQFF. In DNA form, the CDR3 reads TGTGCCAGCGAGGGACAGGTCCCCAATGAGCAGTTCTTC.

The gene calls are TRBV11-2 and TRBJ2-1, with D possibly being TRBD2 (6 bases). With 3 bases removed from V and 9 bases from J, the gap between germline ends came to 6 bases. The CDR3 totals 11 residues. CDR1 and CDR2 from the germline V gene are SGHAT and FQNNGV. The DNA of the CDR3 is TGTGCCAGCAGCTTGGGGGGTGAGCAGTTCTTC. Residues: CASSLGGEQFF.

V and J are TRBV2 and TRBJ1-1; the D is unclear. Germline loops: CDR1 SNHLY, CDR2 FYNNEI. The CDR3 is 14 residues long. V lost 4 bases, J lost 1 base, and 10 bases lay in between. The DNA of the CDR3 is TGTGCCAGCAGTGCTGGGAGACAGAACACTGAAGCTTTCTTT. Amino acids: CASSAGRQNTEAFF.

The rearrangement links TRBV5-1 to TRBJ2-7; TRBD2 agrees at 7 bases. CDR1 and CDR2 from the germline V gene are SGHRS and YFSETQ. This CDR3 comprises 12 residues. The junction had 6 bases not matched to a gene; V was cut back by 0 bases and J by 12 bases. DNA of the CDR3: TGCGCCAGCAGCTTGGGGCGGGAGAGTTGGTACTTC. Translation: CASSLGRESWYF.

This clone showed up just a few times. The chain has TRBV6-5 and TRBJ1-1, with D unresolved. CDR3 length: 12 residues. V lost 4 bases to trimming and J lost 7 bases, with 10 bases between them. CDR1 is MNHEY and CDR2 is SVGAGI in the germline V gene. The CDR3 here is CASSSYQVEAFF. CDR3 sequence (DNA): TGTGCCAGCAGTTCATATCAGGTTGAAGCTTTCTTT.

The genes are TRBV3-1 (or the pseudogene TRBV3-2) and TRBJ1-5; D may be TRBD1 (5 bases). V was pared by 1 base and J by 5 bases, with 9 bases between. The germline CDR1 and CDR2 sequences are LGHDT and YNNKEL (reference sequence). The CDR3 spans 14 residues. The CDR3 bases are TGTGCCAGCAGCCAAGTTGGGGGGGATCAGCCCCAGCATTTT. This translates into CASSQVGGDQPQHF.

This chain uses TRBV24-1 with TRBJ2-1; D may be TRBD1 (6 bases). Germline loops: CDR1 KGHDR, CDR2 SFDVKD. V gave up 4 bases and J gave up 9 bases, with 15 bases separating them. The CDR3 runs to 14 residues. CDR3 residues: CATSERKTGSEQFF. The CDR3 DNA sequence: TGTGCCACCAGTGAGCGTAAAACAGGGAGTGAGCAGTTCTTC.

V and J are TRBV5-6 and TRBJ1-1; maybe TRBD1 (5 bases). The V and J ends lost 0 bases and 0 bases respectively, with 9 bases between them. The CDR3 is 15 amino acids. Germline V gene data show CDR1 as SGHDT and CDR2 as YYEEEE. CDR3 protein: CASSLVDMMNTEAFF. The CDR3 nucleotides read TGTGCCAGCAGCTTGGTGGACATGATGAACACTGAAGCTTTCTTT.

This clone was counted once. The chain employs TRBV29-1 and TRBJ1-3; perhaps TRBD1 as D (5 bases). CDR1 and CDR2 (germline): SQVTM, ANQGSEA. This CDR3 comprises 13 residues. V shed 5 bases and J shed 3 bases, with 11 bases lying between them. The DNA for the CDR3 is TGCAGCGTTCCGGGGGGTGGTGGAAACACCATATATTTT. Amino acid sequence: CSVPGGGGNTIYF.